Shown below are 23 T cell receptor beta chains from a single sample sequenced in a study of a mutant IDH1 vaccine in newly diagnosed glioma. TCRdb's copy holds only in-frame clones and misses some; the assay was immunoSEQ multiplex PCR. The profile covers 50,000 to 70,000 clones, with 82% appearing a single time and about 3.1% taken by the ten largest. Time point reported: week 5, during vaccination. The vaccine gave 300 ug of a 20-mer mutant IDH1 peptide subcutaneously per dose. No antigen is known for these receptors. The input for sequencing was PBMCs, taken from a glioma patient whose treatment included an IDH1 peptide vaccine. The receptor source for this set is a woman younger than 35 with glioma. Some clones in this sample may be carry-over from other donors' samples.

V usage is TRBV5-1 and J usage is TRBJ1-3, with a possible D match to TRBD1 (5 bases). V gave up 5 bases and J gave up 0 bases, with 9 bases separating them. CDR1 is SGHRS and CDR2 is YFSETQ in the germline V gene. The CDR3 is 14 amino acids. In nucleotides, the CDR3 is TGCGCCAGCAGGGGGGAGCACTCTGGAAACACCATATATTTT. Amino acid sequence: CASRGEHSGNTIYF. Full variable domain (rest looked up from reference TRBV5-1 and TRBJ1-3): KAGVTQTPRYLIKTRGQQVTLSCSPISGHRSVSWYQQTPGQGLQFLFEYFSETQRNKGNFPGRFSGRQFSNSRSEMNVSTLELGDSALYLCASRGEHSGNTIYFGEGSWLTVV.

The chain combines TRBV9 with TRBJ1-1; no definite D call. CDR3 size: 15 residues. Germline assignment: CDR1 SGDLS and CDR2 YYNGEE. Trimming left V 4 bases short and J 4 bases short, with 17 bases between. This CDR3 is CASSRGVAVVTEAFF. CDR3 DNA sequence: TGTGCCAGCAGCCGTGGGGTGGCAGTGGTCACTGAAGCTTTCTTT.

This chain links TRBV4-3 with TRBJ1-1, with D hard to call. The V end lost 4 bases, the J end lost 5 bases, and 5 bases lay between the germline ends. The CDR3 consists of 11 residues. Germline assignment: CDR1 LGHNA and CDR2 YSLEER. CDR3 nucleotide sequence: TGCGCCAGCAGCCTGGGGACTGAAGCTTTCTTT. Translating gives CASSLGTEAFF.

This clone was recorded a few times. The CDR3 reads CAIRGDTEAFF. In DNA form, the CDR3 reads TGTGCCATTCGCGGGGACACTGAAGCTTTCTTT. This chain uses TRBV2 with TRBJ1-1; D not certain. CDR1 and CDR2 from the germline V gene are SNHLY and FYNNEI. The CDR3 covers 11 residues. Trimming took 10 bases from V and 3 from J, leaving 9 bases between them.

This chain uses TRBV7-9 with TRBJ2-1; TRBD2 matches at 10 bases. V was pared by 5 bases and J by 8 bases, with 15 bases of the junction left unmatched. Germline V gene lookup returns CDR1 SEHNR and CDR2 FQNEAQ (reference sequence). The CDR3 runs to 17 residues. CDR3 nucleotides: TGTGCCAGCAGCCCAGGGCCGGGACTAGCGACCCTCTATGAGCAGTTCTTC. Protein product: CASSPGPGLATLYEQFF. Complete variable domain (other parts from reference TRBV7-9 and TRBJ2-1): DTGVSQNPRHKITKRGQNVTFRCDPISEHNRLYWYRQTLGQGPEFLTYFQNEAQLEKSRLLSDRFSAERPKGSFSTLEIQRTEQGDSAMYLCASSPGPGLATLYEQFFGPGTRLTVL.

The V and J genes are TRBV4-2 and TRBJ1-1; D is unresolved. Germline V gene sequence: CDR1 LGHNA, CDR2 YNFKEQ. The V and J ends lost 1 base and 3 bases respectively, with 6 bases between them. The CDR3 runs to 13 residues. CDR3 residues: CASSQAGYTEAFF. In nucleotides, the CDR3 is TGTGCCAGCAGCCAAGCGGGGTACACTGAAGCTTTCTTT.

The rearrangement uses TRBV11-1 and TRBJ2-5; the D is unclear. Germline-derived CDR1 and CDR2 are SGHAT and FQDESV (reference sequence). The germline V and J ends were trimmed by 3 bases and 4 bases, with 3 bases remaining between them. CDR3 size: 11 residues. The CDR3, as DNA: TGTGCCAGCAGCTTTGGAGAGACCCAGTACTTC. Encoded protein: CASSFGETQYF.

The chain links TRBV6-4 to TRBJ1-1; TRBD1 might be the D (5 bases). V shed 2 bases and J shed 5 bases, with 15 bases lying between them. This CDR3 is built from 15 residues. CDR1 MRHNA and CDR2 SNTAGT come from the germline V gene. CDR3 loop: CASSDGPGQGTEAFF. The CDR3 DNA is TGTGCCAGCAGTGACGGCCCAGGGCAAGGAACTGAAGCTTTCTTT.

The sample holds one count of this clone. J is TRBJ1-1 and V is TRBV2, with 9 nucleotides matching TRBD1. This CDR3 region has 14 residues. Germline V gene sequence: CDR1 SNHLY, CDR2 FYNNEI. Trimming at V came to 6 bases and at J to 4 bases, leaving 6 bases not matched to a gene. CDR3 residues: CASRPQGAGTEAFF. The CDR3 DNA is TGTGCCAGCAGACCACAGGGGGCCGGCACTGAAGCTTTCTTT.

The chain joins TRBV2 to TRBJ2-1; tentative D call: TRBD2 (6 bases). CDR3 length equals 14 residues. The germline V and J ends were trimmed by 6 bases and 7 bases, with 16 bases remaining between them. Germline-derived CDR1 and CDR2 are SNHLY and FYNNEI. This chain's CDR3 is CASRLIPTSNEQFF. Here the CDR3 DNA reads TGTGCCAGCAGACTAATACCGACTAGTAATGAGCAGTTCTTC.

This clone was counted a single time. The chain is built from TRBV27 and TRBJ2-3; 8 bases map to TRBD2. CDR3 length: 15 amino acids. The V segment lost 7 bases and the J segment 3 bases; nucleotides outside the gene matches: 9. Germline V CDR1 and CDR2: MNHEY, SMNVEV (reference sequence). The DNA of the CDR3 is TGTGCCAGCACCCAGAGCGGGAGAGGGACAGATACGCAGTATTTT. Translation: CASTQSGRGTDTQYF.

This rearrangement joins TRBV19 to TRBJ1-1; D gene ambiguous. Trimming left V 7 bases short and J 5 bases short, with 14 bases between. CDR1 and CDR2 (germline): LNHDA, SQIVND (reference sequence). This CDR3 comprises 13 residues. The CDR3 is CASTLGIKTEAFF. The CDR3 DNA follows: TGTGCCAGTACCCTAGGGATTAAGACTGAAGCTTTCTTT.

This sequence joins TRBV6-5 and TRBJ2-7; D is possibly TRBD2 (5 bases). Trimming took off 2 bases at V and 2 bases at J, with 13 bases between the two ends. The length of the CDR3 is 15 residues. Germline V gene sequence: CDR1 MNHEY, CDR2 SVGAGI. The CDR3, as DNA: TGTGCCAGCAGTTACGAGGCCGGACTTACCTACGAGCAGTACTTC. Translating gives CASSYEAGLTYEQYF.

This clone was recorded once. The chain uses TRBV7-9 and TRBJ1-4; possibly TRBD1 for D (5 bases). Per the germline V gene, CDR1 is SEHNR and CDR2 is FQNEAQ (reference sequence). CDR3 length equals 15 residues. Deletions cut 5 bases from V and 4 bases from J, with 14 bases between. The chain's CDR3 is CASSTREGLNEKLFF. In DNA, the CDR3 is TGTGCCAGCAGCACCCGGGAGGGGCTTAATGAAAAACTGTTTTTT.

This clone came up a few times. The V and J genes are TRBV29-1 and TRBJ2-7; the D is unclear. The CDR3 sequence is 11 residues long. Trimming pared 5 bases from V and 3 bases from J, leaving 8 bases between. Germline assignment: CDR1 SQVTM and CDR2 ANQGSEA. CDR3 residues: CSVQASYEQYF. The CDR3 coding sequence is TGCAGCGTTCAGGCTAGCTACGAGCAGTACTTC.

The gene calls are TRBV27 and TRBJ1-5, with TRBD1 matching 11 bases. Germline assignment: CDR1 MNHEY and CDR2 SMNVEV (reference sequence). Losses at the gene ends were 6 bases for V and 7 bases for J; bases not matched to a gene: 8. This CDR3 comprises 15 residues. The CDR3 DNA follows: TGTGCCAGCAGCCGGGACAGGGGGTCGAGGCAGCCCCAGCATTTT. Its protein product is CASSRDRGSRQPQHF.

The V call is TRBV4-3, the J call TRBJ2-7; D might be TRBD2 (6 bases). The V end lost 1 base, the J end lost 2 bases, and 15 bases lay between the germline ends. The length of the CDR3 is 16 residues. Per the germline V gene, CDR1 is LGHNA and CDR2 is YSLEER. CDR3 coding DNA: TGCGCCAGCAGCCAAGGACTCGCCGGGGGAACCTACGAGCAGTACTTC. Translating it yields CASSQGLAGGTYEQYF.

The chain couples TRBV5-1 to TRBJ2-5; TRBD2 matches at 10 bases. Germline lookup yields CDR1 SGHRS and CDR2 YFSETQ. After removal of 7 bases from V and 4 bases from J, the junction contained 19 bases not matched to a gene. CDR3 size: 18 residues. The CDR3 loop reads CASSLYPTSGPRGETQYF. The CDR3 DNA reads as TGCGCCAGCTCGCTATATCCGACTAGCGGGCCCCGAGGAGAGACCCAGTACTTC.

CDR3 sequence (DNA): TGTGCCAGCAGCACACAGACAGGGGAATATAATTCACCCCTCCACTTT. This gives the protein CASSTQTGEYNSPLHF. V is TRBV7-2 and J is TRBJ1-6; TRBD1 agrees at 8 bases. CDR1 is SGHTA and CDR2 is FQGNSA in the germline V gene. CDR3 length equals 16 residues. V shed 5 bases, J shed 4 bases, and the junction held 7 bases outside the gene matches.

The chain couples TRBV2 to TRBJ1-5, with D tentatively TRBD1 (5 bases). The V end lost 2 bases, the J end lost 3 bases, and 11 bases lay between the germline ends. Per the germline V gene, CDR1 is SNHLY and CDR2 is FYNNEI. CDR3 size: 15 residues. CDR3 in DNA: TGTGCCAGCAGTGAACAGGGTATGGACAATCAGCCCCAGCATTTT. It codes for CASSEQGMDNQPQHF.

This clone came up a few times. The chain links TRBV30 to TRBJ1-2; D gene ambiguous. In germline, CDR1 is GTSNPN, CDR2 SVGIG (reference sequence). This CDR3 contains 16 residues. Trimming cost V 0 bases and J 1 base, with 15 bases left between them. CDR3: CAWSVEVAGLNYGYTF. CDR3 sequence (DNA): TGTGCCTGGAGTGTCGAGGTAGCAGGCCTTAACTATGGCTACACCTTC. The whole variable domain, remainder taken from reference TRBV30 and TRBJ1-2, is SQTIHQWPATLVQPVGSPLSLECTVEGTSNPNLYWYRQAAGRGLQLLFYSVGIGQISSEVPQNLSASRPQDRQFILSSKKLLLSDSGFYLCAWSVEVAGLNYGYTFGSGTRLTVV.

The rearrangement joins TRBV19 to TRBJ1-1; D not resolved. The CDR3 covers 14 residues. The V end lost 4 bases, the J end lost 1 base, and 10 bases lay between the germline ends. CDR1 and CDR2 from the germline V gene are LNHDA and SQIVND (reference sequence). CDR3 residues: CASSTRTRNTEAFF. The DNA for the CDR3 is TGTGCCAGTAGTACCAGGACGAGGAACACTGAAGCTTTCTTT.

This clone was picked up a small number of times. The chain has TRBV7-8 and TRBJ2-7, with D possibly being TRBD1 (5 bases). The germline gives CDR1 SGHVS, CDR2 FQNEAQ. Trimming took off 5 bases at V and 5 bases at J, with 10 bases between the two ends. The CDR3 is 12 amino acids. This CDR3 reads CASSARGDEQYF. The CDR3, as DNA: TGTGCCAGCAGCGCAAGGGGCGACGAGCAGTACTTC.